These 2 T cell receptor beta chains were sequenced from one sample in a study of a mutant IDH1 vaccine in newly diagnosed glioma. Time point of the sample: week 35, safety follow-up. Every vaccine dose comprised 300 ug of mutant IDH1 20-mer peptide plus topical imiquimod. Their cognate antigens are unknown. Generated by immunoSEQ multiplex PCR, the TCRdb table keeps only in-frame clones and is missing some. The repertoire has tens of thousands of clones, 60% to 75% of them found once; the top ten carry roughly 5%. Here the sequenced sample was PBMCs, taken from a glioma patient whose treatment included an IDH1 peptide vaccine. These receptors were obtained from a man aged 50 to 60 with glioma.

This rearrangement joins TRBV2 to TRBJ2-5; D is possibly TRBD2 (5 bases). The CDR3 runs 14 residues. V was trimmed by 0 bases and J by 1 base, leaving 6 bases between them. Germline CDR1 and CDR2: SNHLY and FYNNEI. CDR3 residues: CASSEAGSQETQYF. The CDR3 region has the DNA TGTGCCAGCAGTGAAGCGGGGAGCCAAGAGACCCAGTACTTC.

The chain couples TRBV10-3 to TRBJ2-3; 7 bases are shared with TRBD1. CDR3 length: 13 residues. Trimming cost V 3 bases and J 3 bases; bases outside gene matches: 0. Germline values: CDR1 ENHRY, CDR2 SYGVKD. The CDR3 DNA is TGTGCCATCAGTGACAGGGGGACAGATACGCAGTATTTT. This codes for CAISDRGTDTQYF.